These 24 T cell receptor beta chains originate from one sample sequenced in a study of PD-L1 blockade in urothelial cancer. Time point defined: peripheral blood 6 weeks after treatment start. Assay: immunoSEQ multiplex PCR; the TCRdb copy retains only in-frame clones and omits some. This sample has about 50,000 clones; about 85% occur once, and the top ten carry approximately 1.8%. Source: PBMCs, taken around atezolizumab (anti-PD-L1) treatment. The origin of the receptors is a man between 45 and 60 years old with urothelial cancer.

This clone was seen a single time. This chain joins TRBV19 and TRBJ1-1, with 12 bases identical to TRBD1. The CDR3 loop spans 17 amino acids. The V gene's germline CDR1 is LNHDA and CDR2 SQIVND (reference sequence). Trimming cost V 4 bases and J 6 bases; bases outside gene matches: 12. For the CDR3, the DNA is TGTGCCAGTAGTAAGTTCGGGACAGGGGGCGTTTATCCTGAAGCTTTCTTT. The encoded protein is CASSKFGTGGVYPEAFF.

The chain employs TRBV18 and TRBJ1-2; 10 bases fit TRBD1. J gave up 4 bases and V 5 bases, and 10 bases lay outside the gene matches. This CDR3 has 16 amino acids. CDR1 is KGHSH and CDR2 is LQKENI in the germline V gene. For the CDR3, the DNA is TGTGCCAGCTCAGGTTTGACAGGGGGCGACGGCTATGGCTACACCTTC. It translates to CASSGLTGGDGYGYTF.

The chain employs TRBV9 and TRBJ1-1; TRBD1 might be the D (5 bases). CDR1 SGDLS and CDR2 YYNGEE come from the germline V gene. This CDR3 contains 15 residues. V lost 0 bases, J lost 6 bases, and 15 bases lay in between. The CDR3 coding sequence is TGTGCCAGCAGCGTAGGTTCGGGGGGGAAGGCTGAAGCTTTCTTT. Amino acid sequence: CASSVGSGGKAEAFF. Looking up the rest from reference TRBV9 and TRBJ1-1 gives the full variable domain: DSGVTQTPKHLITATGQRVTLRCSPRSGDLSVYWYQQSLDQGLQFLIQYYNGEERAKGNILERFSAQQFPDLHSELNLSSLELGDSALYFCASSVGSGGKAEAFFGQGTRLTVV.

The chain links TRBV6-1 to TRBJ1-5, with a weak D call TRBD1 (6 bases). The CDR3 has 14 amino acids. The V and J ends lost 7 bases and 0 bases respectively, with 10 bases between them. Per germline, CDR1 MNHNS and CDR2 SASEGT. CDR3 in DNA: TGTGCCAGCATGTGGGGGCATAGCAATCAGCCCCAGCATTTT. Its translation is CASMWGHSNQPQHF.

This CDR3 is CAISPSGGAYPGELFF. For the CDR3, the DNA is TGTGCCATCAGTCCTAGCGGGGGGGCTTATCCCGGGGAGCTGTTTTTT. The chain combines TRBV10-3 with TRBJ2-2, with 12 bases that match TRBD2. V was clipped by 5 bases and J by 6 bases; unmatched bases: 7. Germline lookup yields CDR1 ENHRY and CDR2 SYGVKD. The CDR3 contains 16 residues.

The V gene is TRBV6-6, the J gene TRBJ2-7, with 7 bases aligning to TRBD1. CDR3 size: 12 residues. Per germline, CDR1 MNHNY and CDR2 SVGAGI (reference sequence). Trimming removed 6 bases from V and 6 bases from J; junction bases left unmatched: 5. The CDR3 coding sequence is TGTGCCAGCAGCGACAGGACAGGCGAGCAGTACTTC. This sequence encodes CASSDRTGEQYF.

V usage is TRBV2 and J usage is TRBJ1-2; the D gene is possibly TRBD1 (5 bases). Germline V lookup: CDR1 SNHLY, CDR2 FYNNEI. This CDR3 comprises 14 residues. Trimming left V 4 bases short and J 2 bases short, with 11 bases between. As DNA, the CDR3 is TGTGCCAGCAGTGCAAAACCAGGGAACTATGGCTACACCTTC. It is translated as CASSAKPGNYGYTF.

This clone was recorded once. The chain carries TRBV6-5 and TRBJ1-2; possible D gene TRBD1, 5 bases. V was cut by 0 bases and J by 7 bases, with 12 bases left in between. This CDR3 comprises 14 residues. Germline V CDR1 and CDR2: MNHEY, SVGAGI. Here the CDR3 reads CASSYSTGGGGYTF. The DNA of the CDR3 is TGTGCCAGCAGTTACTCGACCGGGGGGGGTGGCTACACCTTC.

The table lists this clone with a few counts. The CDR3 DNA reads as TGCGCCAGCAGCGTGGGACAGGGTGATCAGCCCCAGCATTTT. Translating it yields CASSVGQGDQPQHF. The chain carries TRBV5-1 and TRBJ1-5; 9 nucleotides match TRBD1. The junction had 4 bases not matched to a gene; V was cut back by 4 bases and J by 5 bases. The CDR3 is 14 residues long. Germline-derived CDR1 and CDR2 are SGHRS and YFSETQ.

This chain joins TRBV30 and TRBJ2-3; 13 bases agree with TRBD2. With 5 bases clipped from V and 1 base from J, the junction kept 6 bases outside the gene matches. Germline V gene data show CDR1 as GTSNPN and CDR2 as SVGIG (reference sequence). The CDR3 totals 16 residues. The DNA of the CDR3 is TGTGCCTGGGGGATGGGGACTAGCGGGGGCACAGATACGCAGTATTTT. Its protein product is CAWGMGTSGGTDTQYF.

V usage is TRBV7-2 and J usage is TRBJ2-1, with D tentatively TRBD2 (6 bases). This CDR3 is built from 15 residues. CDR1 is SGHTA, CDR2 FQGNSA, per germline. V was pared by 2 bases and J by 4 bases, with 12 bases between. For the CDR3, the DNA is TGTGCCAGCAGCTTACAGGCGGGGCCATACAATGAGCAGTTCTTC. Amino acid sequence: CASSLQAGPYNEQFF.

The CDR3 reads CASNNREGETQYF. As DNA, the CDR3 is TGTGCCAGCAATAACAGGGAAGGAGAGACCCAGTACTTC. V and J are TRBV6-6 and TRBJ2-5, with D possibly matching TRBD1 (6 bases). Trimming cost V 7 bases and J 4 bases, with 13 bases left between them. Germline V gene lookup returns CDR1 MNHNY and CDR2 SVGAGI (reference sequence). The CDR3 loop spans 13 amino acids.

The chain recombines TRBV19 with TRBJ1-4; TRBD1 aligns across 7 bases. Germline assignment: CDR1 LNHDA and CDR2 SQIVND (reference sequence). With V trimmed by 5 bases and J by 8 bases, 8 bases remained unmatched. The CDR3 is 14 amino acids. CDR3 amino acids: CASSLTGDLEKLFF. DNA for the CDR3: TGTGCCAGTAGTCTAACAGGGGATTTAGAAAAACTGTTTTTT.

V and J are TRBV27 and TRBJ2-2, with a weak D call TRBD1 (6 bases). The CDR3 is 14 amino acids. Trimming removed 3 bases at V and 6 bases at J, with 11 bases between. Germline values: CDR1 MNHEY, CDR2 SMNVEV (reference sequence). The CDR3 reads CASSFSQGSGELFF. CDR3 bases: TGTGCCAGCAGTTTTTCCCAGGGGTCCGGGGAGCTGTTTTTT.

Only one count was recorded for this clone. The J gene is TRBJ2-3, the V gene TRBV4-2; 9 nucleotides line up with TRBD2. There are 19 residues in the CDR3. Trimming at V came to 5 bases and at J to 5 bases, leaving 20 bases not matched to a gene. Germline assignment: CDR1 LGHNA and CDR2 YNFKEQ. CDR3 DNA sequence: TGTGCCAGCAGCGCCCGATCTAGCGGGGTAGTCGGGGTGCGAGATACGCAGTATTTT. Its protein product is CASSARSSGVVGVRDTQYF.

This chain joins TRBV7-9 and TRBJ1-1; D is perhaps TRBD1 (5 bases). The V gene lost 1 base and the J gene lost 0 bases, with 9 bases spanning the gap. CDR1 SEHNR and CDR2 FQNEAQ come from the germline V gene (reference sequence). CDR3 size: 15 residues. In DNA, the CDR3 is TGTGCCAGCAGCTTAGGGGCAGGGATGAACACTGAAGCTTTCTTT. Translating it yields CASSLGAGMNTEAFF.

This clone is a singleton in its sample. The rearrangement joins TRBV7-2 to TRBJ2-3; 9 bases fit TRBD2. The ends lost 0 bases at V and 5 bases at J; junction bases unmatched: 6. Germline lookup yields CDR1 SGHTA and CDR2 FQGNSA. The CDR3 extends over 16 amino acids. CDR3 coding DNA: TGTGCCAGCAGCTTAGCGGCCAGCGGGAGGTTAGATACGCAGTATTTT. It translates to CASSLAASGRLDTQYF.

The J gene is TRBJ2-7, the V gene TRBV28; 11 bases are a match to TRBD1. CDR1 is MDHEN and CDR2 is SYDVKM in the germline V gene. CDR3 length: 15 amino acids. The V segment lost 6 bases and the J segment 6 bases; nucleotides outside the gene matches: 10. CDR3 bases: TGTGCCAGCAGCCTCCCGGGACAGGGGGTCTTCGAGCAGTACTTC. It specifies CASSLPGQGVFEQYF.

V gene TRBV7-2 combines with J gene TRBJ2-7; 7 bases map to TRBD2. Per the germline V gene, CDR1 is SGHTA and CDR2 is FQGNSA. The CDR3 length is 15 residues. V lost 1 base, J lost 4 bases, and 7 bases stayed unmatched. The CDR3 nucleotides read TGTGCCAGCAGCTTAGTGTCGGGAGGTCAGTACGAGCAGTACTTC. It encodes CASSLVSGGQYEQYF.

The chain links TRBV18 to TRBJ2-6; the D gene is possibly TRBD2 (5 bases). This CDR3 contains 18 residues. Germline-derived CDR1 and CDR2 are KGHSH and LQKENI. V lost 2 bases, J lost 0 bases, and 14 bases lay in between. CDR3 coding DNA: TGTGCCAGCTCACCAATGGCGGGCCAATTCTCTGGGGCCAACGTCCTGACTTTC. It encodes CASSPMAGQFSGANVLTF.

The gene calls are TRBV10-3 and TRBJ2-1; 13 positions agree with TRBD2. J was trimmed by 1 base and V by 6 bases; bases with no gene match: 3. The CDR3 loop spans 16 amino acids. The germline V gene encodes CDR1 ENHRY and CDR2 SYGVKD. The CDR3 region has the DNA TGTGCCATCAGCGGGGGACTAGCGGGATCCTACAATGAGCAGTTCTTC. This codes for CAISGGLAGSYNEQFF.

In its sample, this clone was seen a few times. The J gene is TRBJ1-1, the V gene TRBV30; possible D gene TRBD1, 6 bases. This CDR3 region has 15 residues. The germline V and J ends were trimmed by 0 bases and 1 base, with 12 bases remaining between them. The germline CDR1 and CDR2 sequences are GTSNPN and SVGIG (reference sequence). The CDR3 nucleotides are TGTGCCTGGAGTGTTCCGGGACACCAGAACACTGAAGCTTTCTTT. It translates to CAWSVPGHQNTEAFF. Based on the CDR3 plus reference TRBV30 and TRBJ1-1, the full variable domain is SQTIHQWPATLVQPVGSPLSLECTVEGTSNPNLYWYRQAAGRGLQLLFYSVGIGQISSEVPQNLSASRPQDRQFILSSKKLLLSDSGFYLCAWSVPGHQNTEAFFGQGTRLTVV.

This rearrangement joins TRBV7-8 to TRBJ1-2, with 7 bases that match TRBD1. The germline CDR1 and CDR2 sequences are SGHVS and FQNEAQ. V was clipped by 1 base and J by 0 bases; unmatched bases: 8. The CDR3 has 17 amino acids. CDR3 protein: CASSLEGQQITNYGYTF. Written as DNA, the CDR3 is TGTGCCAGCAGCTTAGAGGGACAGCAAATTACTAACTATGGCTACACCTTC.

This chain links TRBV7-9 with TRBJ2-3; D unclear. The length of the CDR3 is 15 residues. V lost 1 base and J 0 bases, leaving 8 bases between the germline ends. Germline values: CDR1 SEHNR, CDR2 FQNEAQ (reference sequence). In DNA, the CDR3 is TGTGCCAGCAGCTTAGGGAGAGCTAGCACAGATACGCAGTATTTT. Protein product: CASSLGRASTDTQYF.